This record covers a single T cell receptor beta chain. The data stem from a study of blood T cell repertoires in COVID-19. The wider study: Sources were T cells, B-cell-depleted T cells, or PBMCs; the material itself was cDNA or gDNA.

Germline CDR1 is SGHTA and CDR2 is FQGNSA. The CDR3 has 15 residues. Between the trimmed V and J ends, which lost 9 bases and 2 bases, there was a span of 19 bases. Sequenced by immunoSEQ multiplex PCR; TCRdb stores in-frame clones only, minus some. The data contain approximately 140,000 clones, 84% of them singletons. Material for sequencing was PBMCs or T cells enriched from blood (not recorded which). The gene calls are TRBV7-2 and TRBJ2-5; perhaps TRBD2 as D (6 bases). The receptor was isolated from a middle-aged man with acute COVID-19. The CDR3: CARGDGTAGQETQYF. Written as DNA, the CDR3 is TGTGCCAGAGGGGACGGGACTGCGGGACAAGAGACCCAGTACTTC.